This TCR beta chain was recovered during a study of cytomegalovirus exposure and HLA in healthy donors. The study, taken as a whole, reports: In a later analysis, TCR beta V- and J-gene trimming showed a link to a missense DCLRE1C variant. It was only CMV serostatus that was available as immune exposure information.

With respect to this clone: As yet, its antigen is unknown.

PCR involved 60 Vbeta and 13 Jbeta primers. TCRdb's copy holds only in-frame clones and misses some; the assay was immunoSEQ multiplex PCR. Of roughly 100,000 clones listed, 75% are singletons. The CDR3 is 16 amino acids. V lost 6 bases to trimming and J lost 4 bases, with 19 bases between them. Germline CDR1 is SGDLS and CDR2 is YYNGEE. The rearrangement joins TRBV9 to TRBJ2-2; the D is unclear. This sequence originates from a male donor in good health and CMV-seropositive. The sequenced sample consisted of PBMCs. CDR3 sequence: CASTPRIGVSTGELFF. The CDR3 region has the DNA TGTGCCAGCACCCCCCGAATTGGAGTTAGCACCGGGGAGCTGTTTTTT.